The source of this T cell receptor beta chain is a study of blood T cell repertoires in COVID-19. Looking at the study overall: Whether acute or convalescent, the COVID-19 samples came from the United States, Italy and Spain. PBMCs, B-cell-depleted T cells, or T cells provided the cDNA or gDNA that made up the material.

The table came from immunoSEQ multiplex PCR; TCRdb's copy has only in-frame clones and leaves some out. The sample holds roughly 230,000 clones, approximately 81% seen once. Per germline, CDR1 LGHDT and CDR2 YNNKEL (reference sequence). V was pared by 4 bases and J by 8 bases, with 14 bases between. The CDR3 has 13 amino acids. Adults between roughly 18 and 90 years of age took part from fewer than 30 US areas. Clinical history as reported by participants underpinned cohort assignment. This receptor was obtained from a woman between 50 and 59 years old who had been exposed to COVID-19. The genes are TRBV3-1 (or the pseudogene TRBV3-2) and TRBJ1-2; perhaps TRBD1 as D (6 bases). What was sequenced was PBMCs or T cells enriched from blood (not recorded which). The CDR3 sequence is CASSLQGTVGYTF. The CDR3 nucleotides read TGTGCCAGCAGCCTACAGGGAACGGTCGGCTACACCTTC.